The clone carrying this T cell receptor beta chain turned up a few times. What it binds is not known. CDR3 size: 15 residues. V trimming: 8 bases; J trimming: 1 base; junction bases outside the gene matches: 6. This entry belongs to a study of T cells in Graves' hyperthyroidism and ophthalmopathy. Overall study: Peripheral blood was obtained at initial diagnosis, preceding any treatment.

Amplification of TCR beta CDR3 regions used RNA as the template. HTBI primers drove first-round RT-PCR of the TCR CDR3. A single record per CDR3 protein comes from TCRdb applying MiXCR to the multiplex PCR reads. In the table there are about 640,000 distinct CDR3 sequences, roughly 20% of which are singletons. Findings of the study overall: Patients with ophthalmopathy were separated from those with stable hyperthyroidism by a 13 V-J model. It was a median 6.5 months before onset that the model predicted ophthalmopathy. Within blood appeared most thyroid clonotypes that had expanded above 0.001.

Sequencing input: blood. This clonotype originated in a young man with Graves' ophthalmopathy. This chain joins TRBV12-3 or TRBV12-4 and TRBJ2-2; 8 bases agree with TRBD2. CDR3 sequence reads: CASSRGEVNTGELFF. The CDR3 DNA is TGTGCCAGCTCGCGGGGGGAGGTGAACACCGGGGAGCTGTTTTTT.